The rows below give T cell receptor beta chains drawn from one sample of a study of Graves' ophthalmopathy and Graves' hyperthyroidism. TCRdb re-derived calls from the multiplex PCR reads in MiXCR, one entry per CDR3 protein. The data show around 670,000 distinct CDR3 sequences, with roughly 40% seen just once and about 40% held by the top ten. The specimen sequenced was peripheral blood. The source is an adult man with Graves' ophthalmopathy. Both conserved end residues are part of each CDR3. Each record gives: clone size, J gene, D gene, V gene, CDR3 protein, CDR3 DNA. The D gene is left open where the match is weak. A clone size is listed for some rows: how often the clone was seen (once, few, many), or a class if it is expanded.

many	TRBJ2-7	TRBD2	TRBV7-9	CASSPAGVPSYEQYF	TGTGCCAGCAGCCCAGCGGGAGTACCCTCCTACGAGCAGTACTTC
many	TRBJ1-4	NA	TRBV10-3	CAISEGGNEKLFF	TGTGCCATCAGTGAGGGAGGTAATGAAAAACTGTTTTTT
few	TRBJ1-2	NA	TRBV9	CASSVGGRYRDGYTF	TGTGCCAGCAGCGTAGGGGGACGGTATAGGGATGGCTACACCTTC
NA	TRBJ2-7	TRBD2	TRBV7-9	CASSFWAGGNYEQYF	TGTGCCAGCAGTTTCTGGGCGGGAGGAAACTACGAGCAGTACTTC
many	TRBJ1-6	NA	TRBV7-8	CASSLDGYNSPLHF	TGTGCCAGCAGCTTGGACGGCTATAATTCACCCCTCCACTTT
many	TRBJ1-4	NA	TRBV9	CASSVGVTTNEKLFF	TGTGCCAGCAGCGTAGGGGTCACAACTAATGAAAAACTGTTTTTT
once	TRBJ1-1	TRBD1	TRBV19	CASEGQGHTEAFF	TGTGCCAGCGAGGGACAGGGACACACTGAAGCTTTCTTT
NA	TRBJ1-5	TRBD1	TRBV24-1	CATARRGADQPQHF	TGTGCCACCGCCCGCAGGGGGGCCGATCAGCCCCAGCATTTT
NA	TRBJ1-6	NA	TRBV6-1	CASSDARKDSPLHF	TGTGCCAGCAGTGATGCGAGAAAGGATTCACCCCTCCACTTT
once	TRBJ1-6	NA	TRBV19	CASSATGTDASPLHF	TGTGCCAGTAGTGCGACAGGAACGGATGCTTCACCCCTCCACTTT
many	TRBJ2-7	NA	TRBV7-2	CASSLVVYEQYF	TGTGCCAGCAGCTTAGTTGTGTACGAGCAGTACTTC
NA	TRBJ2-7	TRBD1	TRBV10-3	CAISLTGAGSYEQYF	TGTGCCATCAGCCTAACAGGGGCAGGGTCCTACGAGCAGTACTTC
many	TRBJ1-1	NA	TRBV29-1	CSVDRQGNTEAFF	TGCAGCGTTGACCGTCAGGGGAACACTGAAGCTTTCTTT
NA	TRBJ2-7	NA	TRBV25-1	CASSFYREQGMLYEQYF	TGTGCCAGCAGTTTTTACCGCGAACAGGGAATGCTCTACGAGCAATACTTC
NA	TRBJ2-6	NA	TRBV4-1	CASSQEGGASGANVLTF	TGCGCCAGCAGCCAAGAAGGAGGGGCCTCTGGGGCCAACGTCCTGACTTTC
many	TRBJ2-7	NA	TRBV20-1	CSATRTYEQYF	TGCAGTGCTACGCGGACCTACGAGCAGTACTTC
NA	TRBJ2-2	NA	TRBV19	CASSVIRRNTGELFF	TGTGCCAGTAGTGTAATCAGGAGAAACACCGGGGAGCTGTTTTTT
NA	TRBJ2-7	NA	TRBV6-5	CASSPGFSYEQYF	TGTGCCAGTTCTCCAGGGTTTAGCTACGAGCAGTACTTC
NA	TRBJ1-1	NA	TRBV5-1	CASSLSNAVNTEAFF	TGCGCCAGCAGCTTGAGTAACGCGGTGAACACTGAAGCTTTCTTT
once	TRBJ1-5	TRBD1	TRBV6-6	CASSFEGQGNQPQHF	TGTGCCAGCAGTTTTGAGGGACAGGGGAATCAGCCCCAGCATTTT
few	TRBJ2-7	TRBD1	TRBV4-1	CASSRGTGNSYEQYF	TGCGCCAGCAGCCGGGGGACAGGGAACTCCTACGAGCAGTACTTC